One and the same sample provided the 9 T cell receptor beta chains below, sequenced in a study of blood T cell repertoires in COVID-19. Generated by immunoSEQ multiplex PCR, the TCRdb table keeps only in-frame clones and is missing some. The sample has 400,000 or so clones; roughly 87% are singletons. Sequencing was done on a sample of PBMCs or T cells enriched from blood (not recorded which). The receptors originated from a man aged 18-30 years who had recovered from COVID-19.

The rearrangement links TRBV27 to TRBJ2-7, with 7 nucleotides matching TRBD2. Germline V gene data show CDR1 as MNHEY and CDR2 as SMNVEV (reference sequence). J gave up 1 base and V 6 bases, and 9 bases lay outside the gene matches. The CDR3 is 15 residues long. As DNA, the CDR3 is TGTGCCAGCAGGATCAAAGCGGGACCGTCCTACGAGCAGTACTTC. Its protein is CASRIKAGPSYEQYF.

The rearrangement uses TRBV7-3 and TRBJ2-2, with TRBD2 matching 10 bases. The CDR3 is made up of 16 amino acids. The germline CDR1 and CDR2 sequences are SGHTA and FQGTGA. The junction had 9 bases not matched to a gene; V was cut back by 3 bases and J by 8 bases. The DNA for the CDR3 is TGTGCCAGCAGCTTTGGGCCTAGCGGGAGTGGAGGGGAGCTGTTTTTT. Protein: CASSFGPSGSGGELFF.

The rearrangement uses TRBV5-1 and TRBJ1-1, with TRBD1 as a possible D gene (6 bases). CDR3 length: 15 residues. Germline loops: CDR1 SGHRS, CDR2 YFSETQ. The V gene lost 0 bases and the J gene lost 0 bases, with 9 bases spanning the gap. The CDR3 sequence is CASSLEAGVNTEAFF. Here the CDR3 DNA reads TGCGCCAGCAGCTTGGAGGCAGGGGTGAACACTGAAGCTTTCTTT.

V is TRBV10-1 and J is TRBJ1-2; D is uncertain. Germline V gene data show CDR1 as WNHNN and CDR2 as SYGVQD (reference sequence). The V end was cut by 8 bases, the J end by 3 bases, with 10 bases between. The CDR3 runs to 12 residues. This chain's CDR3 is CASSNGDYGYTF. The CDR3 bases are TGCGCCAGCTCTAACGGGGACTATGGCTACACCTTC.

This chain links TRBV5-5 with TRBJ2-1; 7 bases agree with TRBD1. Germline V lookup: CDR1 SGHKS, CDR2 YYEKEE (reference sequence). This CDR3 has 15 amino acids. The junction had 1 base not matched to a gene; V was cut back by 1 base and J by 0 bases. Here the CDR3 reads CASSLWDSSYNEQFF. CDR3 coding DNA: TGTGCCAGCAGCTTGTGGGACAGCTCCTACAATGAGCAGTTCTTC.

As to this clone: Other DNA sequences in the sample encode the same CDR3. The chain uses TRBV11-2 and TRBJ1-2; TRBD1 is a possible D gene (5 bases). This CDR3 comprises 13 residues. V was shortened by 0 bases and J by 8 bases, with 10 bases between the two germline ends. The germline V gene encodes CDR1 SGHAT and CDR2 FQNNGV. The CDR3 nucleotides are TGTGCCAGCAGCTTAGATCGTGGGGCCGGCTACACCTTC. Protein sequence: CASSLDRGAGYTF.

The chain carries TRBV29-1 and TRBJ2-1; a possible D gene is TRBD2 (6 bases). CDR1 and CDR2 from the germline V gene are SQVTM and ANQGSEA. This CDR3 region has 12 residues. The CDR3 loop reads CLVGGSYNEQFF. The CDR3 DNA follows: TGCCTTGTGGGGGGCTCCTACAATGAGCAGTTCTTC.

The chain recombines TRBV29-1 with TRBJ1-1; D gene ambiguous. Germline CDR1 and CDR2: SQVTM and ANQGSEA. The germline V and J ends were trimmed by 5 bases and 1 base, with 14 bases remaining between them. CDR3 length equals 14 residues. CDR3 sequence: CSVSILLSNTEAFF. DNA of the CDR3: TGCAGCGTTAGTATTCTGCTATCGAACACTGAAGCTTTCTTT. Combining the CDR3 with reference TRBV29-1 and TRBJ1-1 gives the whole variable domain SAVISQKPSRDICQRGTSLTIQCQVDSQVTMMFWYRQQPGQSLTLIATANQGSEATYESGFVIDKFPISRPNLTFSTLTVSNMSPEDSSIYLCSVSILLSNTEAFFGQGTRLTVV.

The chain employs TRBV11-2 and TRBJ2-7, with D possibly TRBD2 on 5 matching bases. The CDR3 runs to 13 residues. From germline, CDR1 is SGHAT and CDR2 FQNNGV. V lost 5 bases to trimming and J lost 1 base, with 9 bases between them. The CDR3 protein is CASSGGLSYEQYF. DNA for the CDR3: TGTGCCAGCAGCGGCGGACTTTCCTACGAGCAGTACTTC.